This T cell receptor beta chain derives from a study of shared clonotypes between healthy human individuals (TCRdb year 2020). With regard to the full study: The cohort comprised two women and three men aged 18 to 49 years. Blood TCR repertoires of roughly five healthy adults were deeply sequenced to estimate repertoire size and the extent of clonotype sharing between individuals. For each donor, CD4 naive and CD4 memory were each given three plates, CD8 naive was given two plates, and CD8 memory was given one plate. Leukapheresis yielded between about 0.8 and 9.5 billion PBMCs per donor. Libraries were prepared and TCR repertoires were sequenced by different laboratories using diverse techniques, in order to increase sequencing depth and limit assay-specific biases. Overall study outcomes, separate from this receptor: Only blood was sampled, and tissue TCR repertoires likely differ from those in blood. Because the study included only a small number of donors, the genetic and exposure-history diversity represented was limited. Estimated clonotype richness was generally larger for naive than for memory subsets. When a handful of donors were compared, the shared fraction of clonotypes was 5% to 6.5% for naive CD4, around 4% for naive CD8, 2% to 2.5% for memory CD4, and 0.3% to 0.5% for memory CD8. Incomplete sequencing was indicated by rarefaction of sorted-subset datasets, despite the large sequencing depth. Higher generation probabilities were observed for clonotypes shared by all four sorted-subset donors than for non-shared clonotypes. Based on pairwise subsampling, the degree of clonotype sharing among donors was expected to be affected by sequencing depth.

V is clipped by 3 bases and J by 2 bases, and the sequence between their germline boundaries is 14 bases long. The CDR3, from cysteine to phenylalanine, totals 15 residues. The kept DNA is CDR3 alone, 45 bases in frame from the first base. CDR1 and CDR2 (SEHNR, FQNEAQ) derive from the germline V gene (reference sequence). CD8 naive samples consisted of CD45RO-negative cells that were positively selected for CCR7, yielding a CD45RA+CCR7+ population without TemRA cells. The donors were healthy, HIV-negative adults who had no recently reported acute infections or vaccinations. All donors were Caucasian adults living in Nashville, Tennessee, USA. Blood was obtained by leukapheresis, after which PBMCs were separated by Ficoll-Histopaque density gradient centrifugation and cryopreserved in liquid nitrogen vapor phase. Analytical flow cytometry was used to check the purity and quantity of each magnetically sorted T cell population. Genomic DNA was isolated from every sorted fraction and measured by UV absorbance on a Nanodrop 2000c.

This clone was seen once. Its antigen specificity is not known. No base qualities exist here, and no much larger clone lies one base off it. Using the deep immunoSEQ assay, multiplex PCR amplified TCR CDR3 regions from genomic DNA. Extracted genomic DNA from each cell subset was distributed evenly across all wells of several immunoSEQ 96-well plates, and each plate was treated as a replicate. For sorted subsets, 150 to 250 ng genomic DNA, equal to tens of thousands of T cell genomes, was loaded into each replicate PCR. Purified libraries were measured with a Qubit 3.0 fluorometer, size-checked on a Bioanalyzer 2100, and measured again with the KAPA Library Quantification kit. Each immunoSEQ 96-well plate was sequenced on its own single-read 150-cycle Illumina NextSeq 550 flow cell. In the source study's methods: Because the immunoSEQ output included only junctional sequences and no quality scores, the filtering could not be the same as the filtering used for full-length reads. Sequences were annotated with PyIR, a Python wrapper for IgBLAST v1.9, using IMGT germline references to assign V/J genes and CDR3. Reads were removed for weak V/J assignments (E-value above 1e-6), missing CDR3, stop codons, out-of-frame junctions, or ambiguous translated residues. V3J clonotypes were defined by identical inferred V gene, J gene, and CDR3 amino acid sequence. To compute the percentage overlap between repertoires, the number of shared unique clonotypes was divided by the size of the smaller repertoire. Repertoire richness was assessed with RTK rarefaction, the Chao1 estimator, and Recon v2.1 estimates of unobserved clonotypes. Generation probabilities were computed with OLGA for all TCRbeta clonotypes obtained by the gDNA method from several donors. TCRdb provides this immuneACCESS table in a form limited to in-frame rearrangements. Some clones are lacking; in checked studies, under half of them reflect an unresolved V gene, and why the rest are absent is not known. The V and J calls and the clone size are those of that table, but D and trimming were determined from the DNA. This sample comprises about 2.1 million clones, 85% to 95% of them detected only once. Of the sample, over 1.5% is held by the ten largest clones.

The receptor comes from a man aged 18-30 years in good health. Some clones in this sample may be carry-over from other donors' samples. The specimen was naive CD8+ T cells from PBMCs. The cell subset or site label for this specimen denotes: CD45RA+CCR7+. The rearranged chain carries TRBV7-9 and TRBJ2-7; TRBD1 is possibly the D segment (5 matching bases). The encoded CDR3 is CASSLGPTLTYEQYF. The DNA sequence is given as TGTGCCAGCAGCTTGGGGCCGACACTCACCTACGAGCAGTACTTC.